This T cell receptor (beta chain) was captured in a study of T-cell reconstitution after alpha-beta-depleted transplantation in children. Overall study findings and caveats: Several hundred expanded graft clones reportedly gave rise to the alpha-beta T cells present about two months after transplant. Diversity of TCRbeta at day 60 was high in some patients, arising from surviving recipient T cells and thymic progenitors.

This clonotype was observed once. The antigen remains unidentified. Unique molecular identifiers tagged the TCRbeta library. TCRdb recomputed calls from the PCR reads with MiXCR, one row per CDR3 protein. The sample carries some 830,000 distinct CDR3 sequences, approximately 15% recorded once. The germline V gene has CDR1 MGHRA and CDR2 YSYEKL. Trimming removed 0 bases from V and 8 bases from J; junction bases left unmatched: 9. The CDR3 is made up of 16 amino acids. The specimen comprised PBMCs, mostly from graft donor cells, sampled 360 days after TCRalphabeta/CD19-depleted stem cell transplant. The sequence came from a male patient aged 10 to 17 who had a stem cell transplant for acute lymphoblastic leukemia, so the T cells may come from the graft donor. The V gene is TRBV4-1, the J gene TRBJ2-1; 8 positions agree with TRBD2. The CDR3 loop reads CASSQDPLAGRHEQFF. The DNA for the CDR3 is TGCGCCAGCAGCCAAGATCCGTTAGCGGGAAGGCATGAGCAGTTCTTC.